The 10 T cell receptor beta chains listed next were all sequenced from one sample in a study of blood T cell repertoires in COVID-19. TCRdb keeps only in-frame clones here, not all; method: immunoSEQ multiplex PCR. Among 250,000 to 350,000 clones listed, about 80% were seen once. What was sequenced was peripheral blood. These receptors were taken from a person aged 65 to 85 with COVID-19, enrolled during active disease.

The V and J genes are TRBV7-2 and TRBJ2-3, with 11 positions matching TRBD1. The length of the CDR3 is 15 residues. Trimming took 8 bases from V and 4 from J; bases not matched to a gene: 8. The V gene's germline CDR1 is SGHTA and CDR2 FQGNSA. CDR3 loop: CASQPDRGLSDTQYF. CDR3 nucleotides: TGTGCCAGCCAACCGGACAGGGGGCTGTCAGATACGCAGTATTTT.

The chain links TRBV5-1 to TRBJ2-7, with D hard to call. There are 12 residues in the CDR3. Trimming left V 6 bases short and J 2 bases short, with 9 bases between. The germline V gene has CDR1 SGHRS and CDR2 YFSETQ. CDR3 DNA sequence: TGCGCCAGCATGGGCACAGCCTACGAGCAGTACTTC. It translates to CASMGTAYEQYF.

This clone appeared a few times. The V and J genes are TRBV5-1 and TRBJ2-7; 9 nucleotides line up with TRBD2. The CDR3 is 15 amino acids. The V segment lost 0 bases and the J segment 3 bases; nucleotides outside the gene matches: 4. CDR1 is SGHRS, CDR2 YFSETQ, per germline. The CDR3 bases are TGCGCCAGCAGCTTGGATGGGACTAGCAGCTACGAGCAGTACTTC. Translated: CASSLDGTSSYEQYF.

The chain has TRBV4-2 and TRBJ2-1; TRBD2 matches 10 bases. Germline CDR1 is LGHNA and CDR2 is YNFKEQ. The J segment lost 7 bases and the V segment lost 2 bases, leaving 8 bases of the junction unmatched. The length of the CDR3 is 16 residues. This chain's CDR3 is CASSQLLAGEVNEQFF. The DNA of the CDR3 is TGTGCCAGCAGCCAACTCCTAGCGGGAGAAGTAAATGAGCAGTTCTTC.

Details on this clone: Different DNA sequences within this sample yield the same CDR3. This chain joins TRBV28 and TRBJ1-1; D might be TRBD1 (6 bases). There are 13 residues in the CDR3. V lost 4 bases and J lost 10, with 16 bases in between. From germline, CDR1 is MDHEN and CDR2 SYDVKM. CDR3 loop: CASSSGGRGAAFF. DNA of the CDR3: TGTGCCAGCAGTTCGGGTGGGAGGGGGGCAGCTTTCTTT.

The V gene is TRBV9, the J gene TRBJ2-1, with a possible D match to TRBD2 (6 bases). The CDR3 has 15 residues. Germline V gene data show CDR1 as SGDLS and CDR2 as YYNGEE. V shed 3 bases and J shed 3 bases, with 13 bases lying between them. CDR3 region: CASSAQGGFYNEQFF. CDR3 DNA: TGTGCCAGCAGCGCCCAGGGAGGATTCTACAATGAGCAGTTCTTC. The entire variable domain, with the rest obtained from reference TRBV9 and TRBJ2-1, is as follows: DSGVTQTPKHLITATGQRVTLRCSPRSGDLSVYWYQQSLDQGLQFLIQYYNGEERAKGNILERFSAQQFPDLHSELNLSSLELGDSALYFCASSAQGGFYNEQFFGPGTRLTVL.

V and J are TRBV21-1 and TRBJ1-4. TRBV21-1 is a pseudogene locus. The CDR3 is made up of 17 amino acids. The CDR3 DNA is TGTGCCAGCAGCAAGGGGGGTCGGGGTGCAACTAATGAAAAACTGTTTTTT. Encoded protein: CASSKGGRGATNEKLFF.

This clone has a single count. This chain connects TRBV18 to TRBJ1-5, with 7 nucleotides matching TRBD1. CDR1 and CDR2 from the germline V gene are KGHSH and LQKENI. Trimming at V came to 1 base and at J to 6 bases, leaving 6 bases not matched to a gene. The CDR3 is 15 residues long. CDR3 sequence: CASSPQGGEGQPQHF. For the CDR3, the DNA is TGTGCCAGCTCACCACAAGGGGGCGAGGGTCAGCCCCAGCATTTT.

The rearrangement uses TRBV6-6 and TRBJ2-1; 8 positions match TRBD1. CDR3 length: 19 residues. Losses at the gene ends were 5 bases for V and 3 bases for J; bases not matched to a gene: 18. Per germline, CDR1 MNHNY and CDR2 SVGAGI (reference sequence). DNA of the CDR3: TGTGCCAGCAGTCGGCGGATTACGGCAGGGGGCGCTTACTACAATGAGCAGTTCTTC. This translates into CASSRRITAGGAYYNEQFF.

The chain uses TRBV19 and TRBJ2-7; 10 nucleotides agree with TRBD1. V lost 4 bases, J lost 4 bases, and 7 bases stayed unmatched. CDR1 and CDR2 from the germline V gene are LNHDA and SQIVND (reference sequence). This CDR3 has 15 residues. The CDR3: CASSTGTGVGYEQYF. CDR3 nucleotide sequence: TGTGCCAGTAGTACCGGGACAGGGGTCGGGTACGAGCAGTACTTC. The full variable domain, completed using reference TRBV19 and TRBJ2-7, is DGGITQSPKYLFRKEGQNVTLSCEQNLNHDAMYWYRQDPGQGLRLIYYSQIVNDFQKGDIAEGYSVSREKKESFPLTVTSAQKNPTAFYLCASSTGTGVGYEQYFGPGTRLTVT.